The 27 T cell receptor beta chains presented below share a single source sample, sequenced in a study of T cell responses to AZD1222 COVID-19 vaccine. Method: immunoSEQ multiplex PCR; TCRdb's copy keeps in-frame clones and lacks some. The data show roughly 170,000 clones, roughly 94% seen once. Source: peripheral blood, taken 28 days after the second AZD1222 dose. The receptors here all came from an adult who received the AZD1222 COVID-19 vaccine.

This chain joins TRBV27 and TRBJ1-1, with 8 positions matching TRBD1. CDR3 length: 17 residues. The junction had 10 bases not matched to a gene; V was cut back by 2 bases and J by 2 bases. Germline lookup yields CDR1 MNHEY and CDR2 SMNVEV (reference sequence). This chain's CDR3 is CASSLRQGAGPNTEAFF. CDR3 in DNA: TGTGCCAGCAGTTTAAGGCAGGGGGCCGGACCAAACACTGAAGCTTTCTTT.

The chain carries TRBV15 and TRBJ2-7; tentative D call: TRBD1 (6 bases). The CDR3 has 15 amino acids. Germline loops: CDR1 LNHNV, CDR2 YYDKDF (reference sequence). Trimming pared 0 bases from V and 2 bases from J, leaving 11 bases between. The CDR3 DNA sequence: TGTGCCACCAGCAGAGATCAAGGACAGCCCTACGAGCAGTACTTC. Translation: CATSRDQGQPYEQYF.

V and J are TRBV15 and TRBJ1-1; D unclear. The CDR3 covers 13 residues. CDR1 is LNHNV, CDR2 YYDKDF, per germline (reference sequence). V dropped 2 bases and J dropped 2 bases, with 6 bases sitting between them. The CDR3 loop is CATSRLDNTEAFF. As DNA, the CDR3 is TGTGCCACCAGCAGATTGGACAACACTGAAGCTTTCTTT.

This clone was picked up one time. The rearrangement links TRBV6-4 to TRBJ1-2; 10 bases match TRBD1. The CDR3 runs 15 residues. V was pared by 5 bases and J by 7 bases, with 10 bases of the junction left unmatched. The germline CDR1 and CDR2 sequences are MRHNA and SNTAGT. CDR3 residues: CASSPDRGPRGGYTF. In nucleotides, the CDR3 is TGTGCCAGCAGTCCCGACAGGGGGCCGCGGGGTGGCTACACCTTC.

This chain uses TRBV28 with TRBJ1-1, with no clear D. This CDR3 contains 11 residues. Germline assignment: CDR1 MDHEN and CDR2 SYDVKM. The V gene lost 3 bases and the J gene lost 3 bases, with 2 bases spanning the gap. The CDR3 protein is CASSFHTEAFF. CDR3 DNA sequence: TGTGCCAGCAGTTTCCACACTGAAGCTTTCTTT.

The rearrangement joins TRBV14 to TRBJ2-2; D is uncertain. Germline CDR1 and CDR2: SGHDN and FVKESK. V shed 1 base and J shed 1 base, with 13 bases lying between them. This CDR3 is 17 amino acids long. The CDR3 reads CASSQAVQTMNTGELFF. The CDR3 nucleotides are TGTGCCAGCAGCCAAGCGGTTCAGACAATGAACACCGGGGAGCTGTTTTTT.

This chain connects TRBV18 to TRBJ1-2, with 8 positions matching TRBD1. The CDR3 extends over 15 amino acids. Looked up from germline, CDR1 is KGHSH and CDR2 is LQKENI. The J segment lost 0 bases and the V segment lost 5 bases, leaving 5 bases of the junction unmatched. CDR3 loop: CASSGDRSTNYGYTF. CDR3 DNA sequence: TGTGCCAGCTCAGGGGACAGGAGTACTAACTATGGCTACACCTTC.

The chain couples TRBV28 to TRBJ1-5, with 9 bases fitting TRBD1. The CDR3 is 16 amino acids. The V gene's germline CDR1 is MDHEN and CDR2 SYDVKM. Losses at the gene ends were 1 base for V and 5 bases for J; bases not matched to a gene: 6. CDR3 in DNA: TGTGCCAGCAGTTTATTCACAGGGGGCCCTTATCAGCCCCAGCATTTT. It yields the protein CASSLFTGGPYQPQHF. Together with reference TRBV28 and TRBJ1-5, the CDR3 gives the full variable domain: DVKVTQSSRYLVKRTGEKVFLECVQDMDHENMFWYRQDPGLGLRLIYFSYDVKMKEKGDIPEGYSVSREKKERFSLILESASTNQTSMYLCASSLFTGGPYQPQHFGDGTRLSIL.

The rearrangement uses TRBV14 and TRBJ1-1; D gene unclear. V dropped 0 bases and J dropped 5 bases, with 19 bases sitting between them. This CDR3 spans 17 amino acids. CDR1 and CDR2 (germline): SGHDN, FVKESK. CDR3 bases: TGTGCCAGCAGCCAAGATTTCGGACGGGGTTGGCCTACTGAAGCTTTCTTT. It is translated as CASSQDFGRGWPTEAFF.

J is TRBJ1-1 and V is TRBV19; D gene unclear. Per the germline V gene, CDR1 is LNHDA and CDR2 is SQIVND (reference sequence). The CDR3 covers 14 residues. V was cut by 8 bases and J by 0 bases, with 13 bases left in between. The CDR3 sequence is CASDGVNMNTEAFF. In nucleotides, the CDR3 is TGTGCCAGTGACGGTGTGAACATGAACACTGAAGCTTTCTTT.

The V gene is TRBV28, the J gene TRBJ1-6; D gene unclear. CDR3 size: 15 residues. Germline values: CDR1 MDHEN, CDR2 SYDVKM. V was cut by 5 bases and J by 4 bases, with 12 bases left in between. In DNA, the CDR3 is TGTGCCAGCAGTACCCTAGCGGAGTATAATTCACCCCTCCACTTT. Its translation: CASSTLAEYNSPLHF.

V gene TRBV7-2 combines with J gene TRBJ2-7, with 10 bases aligning to TRBD2. This CDR3 has 15 amino acids. CDR1 is SGHTA, CDR2 FQGNSA, per germline. J lost 3 bases, V lost 0 bases, and 2 bases had no gene match. The CDR3, as DNA: TGTGCCAGCAGCTTAGCCGGGACTAGCGACTACGAGCAGTACTTC. This sequence encodes CASSLAGTSDYEQYF.

The chain couples TRBV2 to TRBJ2-5, with D unresolved. This CDR3 is 14 amino acids long. Germline loops: CDR1 SNHLY, CDR2 FYNNEI. Trimming removed 7 bases at V and 0 bases at J, with 12 bases between. CDR3 bases: TGTGCCAGCACGGTGGACCGCAACCAAGAGACCCAGTACTTC. This gives the protein CASTVDRNQETQYF.

In its sample, this clone was seen once. The chain recombines TRBV27 with TRBJ1-4; 7 bases map to TRBD1. The CDR3 totals 14 residues. The junction had 10 bases not matched to a gene; V was cut back by 7 bases and J by 8 bases. In germline, CDR1 is MNHEY, CDR2 SMNVEV (reference sequence). The CDR3 region is CASKQTGTAEKLFF. The DNA for the CDR3 is TGTGCCAGCAAACAGACGGGGACAGCCGAAAAACTGTTTTTT.

CDR3 loop: CASSLSRDSSYEQYF. In nucleotides, the CDR3 is TGTGCCAGCAGTTTATCGAGGGACAGCTCCTACGAGCAGTACTTC. The V call is TRBV27, the J call TRBJ2-7; 7 bases map to TRBD1. The CDR3 is 15 amino acids. Germline values: CDR1 MNHEY, CDR2 SMNVEV (reference sequence). V dropped 0 bases and J dropped 0; count of bases not matched to a gene: 2.

This chain links TRBV3-1 (or the pseudogene TRBV3-2) with TRBJ2-7; D is uncertain. Germline loops: CDR1 LGHDT, CDR2 YNNKEL (reference sequence). The CDR3 has 13 residues. V was trimmed by 1 base and J by 0 bases, leaving 4 bases between them. The CDR3 reads CASSQGSSYEQYF. The DNA of the CDR3 is TGTGCCAGCAGCCAAGGGAGCTCCTACGAGCAGTACTTC.

This chain connects TRBV6-1 to TRBJ2-7; D is unclear. Germline V gene sequence: CDR1 MNHNS, CDR2 SASEGT. The V gene lost 2 bases and the J gene lost 3 bases, with 5 bases spanning the gap. The CDR3 length is 12 residues. The CDR3: CASSEIFYEQYF. The CDR3 DNA sequence: TGTGCCAGCAGTGAAATATTCTACGAGCAGTACTTC.

The chain is built from TRBV10-3 and TRBJ2-7, with D hard to call. Germline loops: CDR1 ENHRY, CDR2 SYGVKD. The CDR3 runs to 15 residues. V was shortened by 3 bases and J by 0 bases, with 12 bases between the two germline ends. Here the CDR3 DNA reads TGTGCCATCAGTGATCCGGGTATTAGCTCCTACGAGCAGTACTTC. Its translation: CAISDPGISSYEQYF.

This clone has a single count. V usage is TRBV7-8 and J usage is TRBJ2-2, with unresolved D. The CDR3 is made up of 15 amino acids. Germline CDR1 and CDR2: SGHVS and FQNEAQ. Trimming shortened V by 2 bases and J by 0 bases, and 7 bases separated the two germline ends. In DNA, the CDR3 is TGTGCCAGCAGCTTAACTGCATCGAACACCGGGGAGCTGTTTTTT. Translation: CASSLTASNTGELFF.

The chain has TRBV6-2 or TRBV6-3 and TRBJ1-2; 10 bases are a match to TRBD1. Germline trimming cut 1 base from V and 7 bases from J; bases unmatched to any gene: 3. Per the germline V gene, CDR1 is MNHEY and CDR2 is SVGEGT. The CDR3 is made up of 14 amino acids. CDR3 in DNA: TGTGCCAGCAGTTACTTGAGGGACAGGGGTGGCTACACCTTC. Translated: CASSYLRDRGGYTF.

This clone appeared a few times. The chain joins TRBV28 to TRBJ1-2, with D tentatively TRBD1 (6 bases). Deletions cut 8 bases from V and 7 bases from J, with 17 bases between. This CDR3 contains 13 residues. Germline V CDR1 and CDR2: MDHEN, SYDVKM. The CDR3 loop is CASGGRYGFGYTF. Written as DNA, the CDR3 is TGTGCCAGCGGGGGCAGGTACGGCTTTGGCTACACCTTC.

The chain has TRBV12-3 or TRBV12-4 and TRBJ1-6, with 7 nucleotides matching TRBD1. This CDR3 spans 13 amino acids. The J segment lost 7 bases and the V segment lost 5 bases, leaving 2 bases of the junction unmatched. The CDR3 nucleotides are TGTGCCAGCAGTCCACAGGGGAATTCACCCCTCCACTTT. This translates into CASSPQGNSPLHF.

Only one count was recorded for this clone. CDR3 loop: CSVEGGEGEQYF. CDR3 in DNA: TGCAGCGTTGAGGGCGGGGAGGGGGAGCAGTACTTC. This sequence joins TRBV29-1 and TRBJ2-7; 7 nucleotides match TRBD2. V trimming: 3 bases; J trimming: 7 bases; junction bases outside the gene matches: 6. The CDR3 is made up of 12 amino acids. CDR1 is SQVTM, CDR2 ANQGSEA, per germline.

This chain joins TRBV5-1 and TRBJ2-2, with 10 bases lining up with TRBD1. Looked up from germline, CDR1 is SGHRS and CDR2 is YFSETQ. With V trimmed by 4 bases and J by 5 bases, 11 bases remained unmatched. CDR3 length: 17 residues. CDR3 nucleotide sequence: TGCGCCAGCAGCCGCCGGACAGGGGGGGATCTTACCGGGGAGCTGTTTTTT. This sequence encodes CASSRRTGGDLTGELFF.

V is TRBV19 and J is TRBJ2-3; TRBD1 matches 10 bases. V was clipped by 3 bases and J by 4 bases; unmatched bases: 1. The CDR3 spans 14 residues. Germline CDR1 LNHDA, CDR2 SQIVND (reference sequence). The chain's CDR3 is CASSMTGGADTQYF. CDR3 DNA sequence: TGTGCCAGTAGTATGACAGGGGGCGCAGATACGCAGTATTTT. The complete variable domain, with remaining parts taken from reference TRBV19 and TRBJ2-3, reads DGGITQSPKYLFRKEGQNVTLSCEQNLNHDAMYWYRQDPGQGLRLIYYSQIVNDFQKGDIAEGYSVSREKKESFPLTVTSAQKNPTAFYLCASSMTGGADTQYFGPGTRLTVL.

CDR3 bases: TGTGCCAGTAGTGCCAGCGGGAGGGCCTTTGAGCAGTACTTC. This sequence encodes CASSASGRAFEQYF. The genes are TRBV19 and TRBJ2-7; 10 bases align to TRBD2. The CDR3 length is 14 residues. CDR1 and CDR2 from the germline V gene are LNHDA and SQIVND (reference sequence). V gave up 5 bases and J gave up 7 bases; unmatched junction bases: 8.

The gene calls are TRBV6-1 and TRBJ1-6; D remains unclear. The CDR3 length is 13 residues. CDR1 and CDR2 from the germline V gene are MNHNS and SASEGT. V was clipped by 3 bases and J by 7 bases, with 7 bases between them. CDR3 amino acids: CASSENRNSPLHF. The CDR3 DNA reads TGTGCCAGCAGTGAGAACAGAAATTCACCCCTCCACTTT.